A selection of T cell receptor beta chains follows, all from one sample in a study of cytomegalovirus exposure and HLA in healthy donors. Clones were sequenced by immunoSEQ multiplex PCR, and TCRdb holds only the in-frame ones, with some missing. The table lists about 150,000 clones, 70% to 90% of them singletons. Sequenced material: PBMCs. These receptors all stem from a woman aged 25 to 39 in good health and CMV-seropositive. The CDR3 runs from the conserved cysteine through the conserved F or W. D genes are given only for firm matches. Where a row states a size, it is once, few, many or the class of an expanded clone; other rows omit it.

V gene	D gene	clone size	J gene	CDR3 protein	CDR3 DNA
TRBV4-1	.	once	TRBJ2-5	CASSQDARRRETQYF	TGCGCCAGCAGCCAAGATGCTCGCAGGAGGGAGACCCAGTACTTC
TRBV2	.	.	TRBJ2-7	CASSEANNAYEQYF	TGTGCCAGCAGTGAAGCGAACAACGCCTACGAGCAGTACTTC
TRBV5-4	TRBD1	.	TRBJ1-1	CASSLASRGTEAFF	TGTGCCAGCAGCTTGGCTTCCAGGGGGACTGAAGCTTTCTTT
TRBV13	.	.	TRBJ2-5	CASSLGTPTQYF	TGTGCCAGCAGCTTGGGGACTCCGACCCAGTACTTC
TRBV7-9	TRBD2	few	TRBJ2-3	CASSLFSGRATDTQYF	TGTGCCAGCAGCCTATTTAGCGGGAGGGCCACAGATACGCAGTATTTT
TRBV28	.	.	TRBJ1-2	CASSSTYFPGVIDGYTF	TGTGCCAGCAGTTCTACCTACTTTCCGGGGGTTATTGATGGCTACACCTTC
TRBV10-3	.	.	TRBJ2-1	CAISERHRDEQFF	TGTGCCATCAGTGAGCGCCACAGGGATGAGCAGTTCTTC
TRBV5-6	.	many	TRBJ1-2	CASSFDRTGYTF	TGTGCCAGCAGCTTTGACAGGACCGGCTACACCTTC
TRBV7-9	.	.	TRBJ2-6	CASSTDSSGANVLTF	TGTGCCAGCAGCACCGACAGCTCTGGGGCCAACGTCCTGACTTTC
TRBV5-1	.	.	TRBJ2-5	CASSLAPSVEETQYF	TGCGCCAGCAGCTTGGCGCCTAGCGTTGAGGAGACCCAGTACTTC
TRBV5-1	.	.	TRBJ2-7	CASSGTKGEQYF	TGCGCCAGCAGCGGGACAAAGGGCGAGCAGTACTTC
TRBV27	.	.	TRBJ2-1	CASSWGGSGSYNEQFF	TGTGCCAGCAGCTGGGGGGGCAGTGGCTCCTACAATGAGCAGTTCTTC
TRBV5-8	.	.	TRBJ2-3	CASSLEGTGSTDTQYF	TGTGCCAGCAGCTTGGAGGGGACTGGCAGCACAGATACGCAGTATTTT
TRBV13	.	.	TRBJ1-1	CASSFGRGAFF	TGTGCCAGCAGCTTCGGCAGAGGAGCTTTCTTT
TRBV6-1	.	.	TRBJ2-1	CASRTGDPTGNEQFF	TGTGCCAGCAGGACTGGAGACCCTACGGGCAATGAGCAGTTCTTC
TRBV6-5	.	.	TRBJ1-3	CASSYEPGISGNTIYF	TGTGCCAGCAGTTACGAGCCGGGGATCTCTGGAAACACCATATATTTT
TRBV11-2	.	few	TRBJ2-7	CASSAGFDHEQYF	TGTGCCAGCAGCGCAGGGTTTGATCACGAGCAGTACTTC
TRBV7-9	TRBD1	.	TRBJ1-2	CASSLTGIYGYTF	TGTGCCAGCAGCTTGACAGGGATCTATGGCTACACCTTC
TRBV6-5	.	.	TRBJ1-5	CASSPGGPYQPQHF	TGTGCCAGCAGCCCTGGGGGCCCCTATCAGCCCCAGCATTTT
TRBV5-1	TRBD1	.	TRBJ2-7	CASSWVPGTGTYEQYF	TGCGCCAGCAGCTGGGTCCCCGGGACAGGGACCTACGAGCAGTACTTC
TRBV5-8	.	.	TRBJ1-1	CASSPADGGGTEAFF	TGTGCCAGCAGCCCCGCGGATGGCGGGGGGACTGAAGCTTTCTTT
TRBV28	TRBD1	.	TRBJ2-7	CASTLRDSYEQYF	TGTGCCAGCACTCTACGGGACAGCTACGAGCAGTACTTC
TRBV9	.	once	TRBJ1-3	CASSQISGNTIYF	TGTGCCAGCAGCCAAATCTCTGGAAACACCATATATTTT
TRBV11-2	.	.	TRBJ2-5	CASSLGIQPQETQYF	TGTGCCAGCAGCTTAGGTATACAACCACAAGAGACCCAGTACTTC
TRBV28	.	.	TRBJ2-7	CASSLDSREQYF	TGTGCCAGCAGTTTAGACAGCCGAGAGCAGTACTTC
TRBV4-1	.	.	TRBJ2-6	CASSQPTASGANVLTF	TGCGCCAGCAGCCAACCAACAGCCTCTGGGGCCAACGTCCTGACTTTC
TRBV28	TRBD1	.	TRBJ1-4	CAGRTGVNEKLFF	TGTGCCGGACGAACAGGGGTGAACGAAAAACTGTTTTTT
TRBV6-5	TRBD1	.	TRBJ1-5	CASSTGVGGNQPQHF	TGTGCCAGCAGTACAGGGGTCGGAGGCAATCAGCCCCAGCATTTT
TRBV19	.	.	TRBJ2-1	CASSIGAARYNEQFF	TGTGCCAGTAGTATAGGTGCGGCCCGCTACAATGAGCAGTTCTTC
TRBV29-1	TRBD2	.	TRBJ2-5	CSARGTSGEAYQETQYF	TGCAGCGCCAGAGGGACTAGCGGGGAGGCGTACCAAGAGACCCAGTACTTC
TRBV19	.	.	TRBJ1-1	CASSPLTRHVRTEAFF	TGTGCCAGTAGTCCGCTTACAAGACACGTCCGGACTGAAGCTTTCTTT
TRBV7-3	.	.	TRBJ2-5	CASSLQGSLTETQYF	TGTGCCAGCAGCCTACAGGGCTCTCTGACCGAGACCCAGTACTTC
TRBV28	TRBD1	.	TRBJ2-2	CASSAWTGSGELFF	TGTGCCAGCAGTGCCTGGACAGGGAGCGGGGAGCTGTTTTTT